These 12 T cell receptor beta chains share one sample of origin, sequenced in a study of TIL therapy for anti-PD-1-resistant metastatic lung cancer (dated by TCRdb to the early 2020s). TCR beta CDR3 regions were amplified from genomic DNA with the immunoSEQ v3 hsTCRB kit using bias-controlled multiplex PCR. Not all clones reach the TCRdb copy of this immuneACCESS table, which keeps in-frame sequences only. Checked studies attribute under half of the gap to unresolved V genes and leave the rest unexplained. The sample table records roughly 50,000 clones; approximately 70% of these occur just once. The biggest ten clones account for 5.6% of the sample. The sample's time point label, decoded: pre-treatment sample, taken before nivolumab and TIL therapy. Baseline tumor samples were excised metastases, mostly pleural nodules or supraclavicular lymph nodes, from the same resection used to grow TIL. Sample: tumor tissue, taken at baseline. The receptor set was obtained from a person aged 25 to 85 with non-small cell lung cancer.

This chain links TRBV11-2 with TRBJ2-2, with 7 bases that match TRBD1. The V gene end was trimmed by 6 bases and the J gene end by 2 bases; junction bases not matched to a gene: 6. The CDR3 is 15 residues long. Per germline, CDR1 SGHAT and CDR2 FQNNGV. This CDR3 reads CASRRGQVNTGELFF. CDR3 sequence (DNA): TGTGCCAGCAGAAGAGGACAGGTTAACACCGGGGAGCTGTTTTTT.

This clone showed up just a few times. V and J are TRBV6-6 and TRBJ1-5, with D possibly TRBD1 on 5 matching bases. There are 14 residues in the CDR3. Germline V gene lookup returns CDR1 MNHNY and CDR2 SVGAGI (reference sequence). Trimming removed 2 bases at V and 4 bases at J, with 9 bases between. The CDR3 region has the DNA TGTGCCAGCAGTTACAACGGGGCTAATCAGCCCCAGCATTTT. This sequence encodes CASSYNGANQPQHF.

This chain uses TRBV27 with TRBJ2-2; 11 bases are shared with TRBD2. Trimming cost V 3 bases and J 7 bases; bases outside gene matches: 10. The CDR3 has 17 amino acids. CDR1 MNHEY and CDR2 SMNVEV come from the germline V gene (reference sequence). CDR3 sequence (DNA): TGTGCCAGCAGTTTTAGTAGCGGGAGGGCCTATGTCGGGGAGCTGTTTTTT. Its protein product is CASSFSSGRAYVGELFF.

The chain couples TRBV5-6 to TRBJ1-2, with D perhaps TRBD1 (5 bases). V was cut by 4 bases and J by 4 bases, with 8 bases left in between. The CDR3 runs 12 residues. Germline V gene sequence: CDR1 SGHDT, CDR2 YYEEEE. The chain's CDR3 is CASSRDPYGYTF. Written as DNA, the CDR3 is TGTGCCAGCAGCAGGGACCCCTATGGCTACACCTTC.

This clone showed up just a few times. This chain uses TRBV7-2 with TRBJ2-7; 8 bases fit TRBD1. Germline V gene lookup returns CDR1 SGHTA and CDR2 FQGNSA. The CDR3 contains 14 residues. Trimming took 7 bases from V and 6 from J; bases not matched to a gene: 11. The CDR3: CASNRDRYAGEQYF. The CDR3 bases are TGTGCCAGCAACAGGGACAGGTACGCCGGCGAGCAGTACTTC. Drawing the rest from reference TRBV7-2 and TRBJ2-7, the complete variable domain is GAGVSQSPSNKVTEKGKDVELRCDPISGHTALYWYRQSLGQGLEFLIYFQGNSAPDKSGLPSDRFSAERTGGSVSTLTIQRTQQEDSAVYLCASNRDRYAGEQYFGPGTRLTVT.

This chain connects TRBV30 to TRBJ1-4; D call uncertain. This CDR3 region has 13 residues. V was cut by 0 bases and J by 2 bases, with 4 bases left in between. The germline gives CDR1 GTSNPN, CDR2 SVGIG (reference sequence). The CDR3 region is CAWSVETNEKLFF. The CDR3 DNA follows: TGTGCCTGGAGTGTAGAGACTAATGAAAAACTGTTTTTT.

The chain recombines TRBV28 with TRBJ2-5, with 15 bases matching TRBD2. From germline, CDR1 is MDHEN and CDR2 SYDVKM. The ends lost 1 base at V and 4 bases at J; junction bases unmatched: 7. The CDR3 totals 18 residues. The CDR3, as DNA: TGTGCCAGCAGTTTATTAGTGGGACTAGCGGGAGGCGGAGAGACCCAGTACTTC. This translates into CASSLLVGLAGGGETQYF.

This clone showed up just a few times. The chain joins TRBV7-2 to TRBJ1-3; tentatively, D is TRBD1 (5 bases). Looked up from germline, CDR1 is SGHTA and CDR2 is FQGNSA. This CDR3 has 13 residues. V was cut by 8 bases and J by 3 bases, with 11 bases left in between. CDR3 loop: CASGGPLGNTIYF. CDR3 DNA: TGTGCCAGCGGGGGTCCCCTTGGAAACACCATATATTTT.

In nucleotides, the CDR3 is TGTGCCAGCAGTTCTCCTCGGGGGGCTACGCAGTATTTT. Its protein product is CASSSPRGATQYF. V is TRBV28 and J is TRBJ2-3, with a weak D call TRBD2 (7 bases). V gave up 4 bases and J gave up 8 bases, with 13 bases separating them. The CDR3 is made up of 13 amino acids. Per the germline V gene, CDR1 is MDHEN and CDR2 is SYDVKM.

This chain uses TRBV4-1 with TRBJ2-3, with 7 positions matching TRBD1. V lost 4 bases to trimming and J lost 2 bases; unmatched junction nucleotides: 15. Germline assignment: CDR1 MGHRA and CDR2 YSYEKL. The CDR3 covers 18 residues. Here the CDR3 DNA reads TGCGCCAGCAGCCCCCTAGCCCTCCGGACAGGTCACACAGATACGCAGTATTTT. This gives the protein CASSPLALRTGHTDTQYF.

This clone was detected only a few times. The V gene is TRBV5-1, the J gene TRBJ1-1; D is ambiguous. Germline CDR1 reads SGHRS; CDR2 reads YFSETQ. The CDR3 has 14 amino acids. V lost 5 bases and J lost 2, with 13 bases in between. The CDR3 loop is CASRAEGRNTEAFF. Here the CDR3 DNA reads TGCGCCAGCAGGGCAGAGGGTCGTAACACTGAAGCTTTCTTT.

The chain uses TRBV7-2 and TRBJ1-1, with D possibly TRBD1 on 6 matching bases. Germline CDR1 is SGHTA and CDR2 is FQGNSA. Trimming cost V 5 bases and J 1 base, with 14 bases left between them. The CDR3 is made up of 15 amino acids. CDR3 nucleotides: TGTGCCAGCAGCCTACTCCAGGGGTGGAACACTGAAGCTTTCTTT. Protein: CASSLLQGWNTEAFF.